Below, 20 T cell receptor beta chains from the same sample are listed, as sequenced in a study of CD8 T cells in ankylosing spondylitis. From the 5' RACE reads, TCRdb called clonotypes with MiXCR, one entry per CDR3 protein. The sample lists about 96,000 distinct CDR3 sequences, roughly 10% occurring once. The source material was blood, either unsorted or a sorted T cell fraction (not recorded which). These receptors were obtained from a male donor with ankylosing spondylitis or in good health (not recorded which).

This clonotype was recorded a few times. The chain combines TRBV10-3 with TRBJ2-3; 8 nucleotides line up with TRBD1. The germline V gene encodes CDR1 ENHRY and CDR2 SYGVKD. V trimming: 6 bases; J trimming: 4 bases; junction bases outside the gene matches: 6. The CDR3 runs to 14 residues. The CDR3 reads CAISNRGAADTQYF. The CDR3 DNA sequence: TGTGCCATCAGCAACAGGGGGGCGGCAGATACGCAGTATTTT.

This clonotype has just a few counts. For the CDR3, the DNA is TGTGCCAGCAGCTTATTTTTGTGGTCCCAGACAGATACGCAGTATTTT. It encodes CASSLFLWSQTDTQYF. The chain links TRBV7-2 to TRBJ2-3, with unresolved D. The CDR3 spans 16 residues. Between the trimmed V and J ends, which lost 2 bases and 3 bases, there was a span of 15 bases. CDR1 is SGHTA and CDR2 is FQGNSA in the germline V gene.

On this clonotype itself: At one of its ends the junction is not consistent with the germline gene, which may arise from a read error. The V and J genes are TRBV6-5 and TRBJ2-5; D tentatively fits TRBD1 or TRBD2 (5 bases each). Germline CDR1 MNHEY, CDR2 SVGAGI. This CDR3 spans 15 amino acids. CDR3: CVSSSGPTAQETQYF. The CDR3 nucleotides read TGTGTCAGCAGCTCGGGACCGACGGCTCAAGAGACCCAGTACTTC.

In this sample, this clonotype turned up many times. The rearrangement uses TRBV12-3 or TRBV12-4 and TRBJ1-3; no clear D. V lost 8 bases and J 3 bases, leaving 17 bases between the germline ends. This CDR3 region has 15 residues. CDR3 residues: CASGFSVRIGNTIYF. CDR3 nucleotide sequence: TGTGCCAGCGGCTTTAGCGTCCGTATTGGAAACACCATATATTTT.

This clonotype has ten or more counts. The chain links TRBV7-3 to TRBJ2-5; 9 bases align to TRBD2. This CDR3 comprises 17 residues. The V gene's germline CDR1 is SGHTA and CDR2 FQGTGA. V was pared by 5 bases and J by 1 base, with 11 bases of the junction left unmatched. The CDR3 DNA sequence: TGTGCCAGCAGCCCCCAGGGGGGACTAGCAGCCCAAGAGACCCAGTACTTC. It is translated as CASSPQGGLAAQETQYF.

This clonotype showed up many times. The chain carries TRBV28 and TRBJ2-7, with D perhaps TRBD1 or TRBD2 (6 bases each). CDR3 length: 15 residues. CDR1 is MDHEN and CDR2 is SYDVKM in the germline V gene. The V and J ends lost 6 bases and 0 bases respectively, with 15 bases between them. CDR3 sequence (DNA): TGTGCCAGCAGAATTCGGGGGCCGAGCTCCTACGAGCAGTACTTC. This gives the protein CASRIRGPSSYEQYF.

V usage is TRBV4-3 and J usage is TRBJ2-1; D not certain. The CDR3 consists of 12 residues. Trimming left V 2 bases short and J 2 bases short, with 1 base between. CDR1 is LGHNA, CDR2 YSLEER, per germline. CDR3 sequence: CASSQTYNEQFF. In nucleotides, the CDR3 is TGCGCCAGCAGCCAAACCTACAATGAGCAGTTCTTC.

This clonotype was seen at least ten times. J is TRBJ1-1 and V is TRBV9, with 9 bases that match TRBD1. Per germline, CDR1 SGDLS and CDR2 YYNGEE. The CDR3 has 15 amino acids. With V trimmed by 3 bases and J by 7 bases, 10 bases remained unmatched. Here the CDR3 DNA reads TGTGCCAGCAGCGCCGGGGACAGGGCGAGAGGTGAAGCTTTCTTT. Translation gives CASSAGDRARGEAFF.

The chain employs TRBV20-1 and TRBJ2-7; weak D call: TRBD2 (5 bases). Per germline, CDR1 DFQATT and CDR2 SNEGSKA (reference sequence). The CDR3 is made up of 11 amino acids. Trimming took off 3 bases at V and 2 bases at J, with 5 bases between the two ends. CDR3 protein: CSASGAYEQYF. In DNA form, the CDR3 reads TGCAGTGCTAGCGGGGCCTACGAGCAGTACTTC.

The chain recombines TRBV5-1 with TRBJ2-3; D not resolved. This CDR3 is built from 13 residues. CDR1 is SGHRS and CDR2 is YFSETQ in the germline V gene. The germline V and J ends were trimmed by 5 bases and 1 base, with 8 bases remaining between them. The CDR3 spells CASRSRRTDTQYF. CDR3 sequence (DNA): TGCGCCAGCAGATCACGTCGCACAGATACGCAGTATTTT.

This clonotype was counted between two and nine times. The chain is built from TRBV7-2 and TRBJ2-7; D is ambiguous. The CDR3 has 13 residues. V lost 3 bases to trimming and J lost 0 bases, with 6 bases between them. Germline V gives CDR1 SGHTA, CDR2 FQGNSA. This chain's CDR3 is CASSLWASYEQYF. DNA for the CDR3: TGTGCCAGCAGCTTGTGGGCCTCCTACGAGCAGTACTTC.

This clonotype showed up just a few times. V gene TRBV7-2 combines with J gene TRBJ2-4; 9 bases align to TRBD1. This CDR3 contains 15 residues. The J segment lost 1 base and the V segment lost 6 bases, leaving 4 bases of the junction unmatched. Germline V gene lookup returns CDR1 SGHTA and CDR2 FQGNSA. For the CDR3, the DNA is TGTGCCAGCAGTGACGGGACAGGGGCCAAAAACATTCAGTACTTC. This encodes CASSDGTGAKNIQYF.

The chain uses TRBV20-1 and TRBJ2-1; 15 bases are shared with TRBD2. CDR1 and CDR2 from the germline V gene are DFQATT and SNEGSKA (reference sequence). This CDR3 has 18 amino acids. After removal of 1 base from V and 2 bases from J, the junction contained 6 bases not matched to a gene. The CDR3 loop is CSARVGLAGGGAYNEQFF. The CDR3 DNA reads TGCAGTGCTAGAGTCGGACTAGCGGGGGGGGGCGCCTACAATGAGCAGTTCTTC.

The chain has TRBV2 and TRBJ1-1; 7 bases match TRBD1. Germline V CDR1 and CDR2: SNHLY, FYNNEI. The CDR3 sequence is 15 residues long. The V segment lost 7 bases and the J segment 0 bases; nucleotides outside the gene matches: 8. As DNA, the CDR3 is TGTGCCAGCAAGGATCAGACAGGGCTGAACACTGAAGCTTTCTTT. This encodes CASKDQTGLNTEAFF.

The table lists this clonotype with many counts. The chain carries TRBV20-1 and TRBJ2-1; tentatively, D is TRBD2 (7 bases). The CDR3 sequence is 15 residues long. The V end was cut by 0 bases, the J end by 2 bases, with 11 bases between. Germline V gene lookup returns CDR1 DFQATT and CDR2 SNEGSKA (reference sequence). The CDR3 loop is CSARDWGGPYNEQFF. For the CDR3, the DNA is TGCAGTGCTAGAGACTGGGGGGGGCCCTACAATGAGCAGTTCTTC.

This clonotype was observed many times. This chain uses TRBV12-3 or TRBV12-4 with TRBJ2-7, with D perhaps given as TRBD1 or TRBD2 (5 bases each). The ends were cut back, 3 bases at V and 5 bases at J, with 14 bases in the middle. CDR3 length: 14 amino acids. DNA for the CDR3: TGTGCCAGCAGTTTCGGGACGGCGGTCCACGAGCAGTACTTC. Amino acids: CASSFGTAVHEQYF.

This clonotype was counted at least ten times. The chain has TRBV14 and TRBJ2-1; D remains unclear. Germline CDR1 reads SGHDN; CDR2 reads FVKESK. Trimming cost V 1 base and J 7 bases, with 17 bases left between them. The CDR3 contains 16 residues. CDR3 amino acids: CASSQAFGPERNEQFF. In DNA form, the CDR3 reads TGTGCCAGCAGCCAAGCGTTTGGACCCGAACGGAATGAGCAGTTCTTC. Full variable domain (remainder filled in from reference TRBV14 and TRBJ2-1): EAGVTQFPSHSVIEKGQTVTLRCDPISGHDNLYWYRRVMGKEIKFLLHFVKESKQDESGMPNNRFLAERTGGTYSTLKVQPAELEDSGVYFCASSQAFGPERNEQFFGPGTRLTVL.

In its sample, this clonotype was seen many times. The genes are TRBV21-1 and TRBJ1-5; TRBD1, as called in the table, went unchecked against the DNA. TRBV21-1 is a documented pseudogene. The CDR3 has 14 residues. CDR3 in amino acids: CASRPQGCNQPQHF. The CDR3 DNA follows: TGTGCCAGCAGACCTCAGGGATGCAATCAGCCCCAGCATTTT.

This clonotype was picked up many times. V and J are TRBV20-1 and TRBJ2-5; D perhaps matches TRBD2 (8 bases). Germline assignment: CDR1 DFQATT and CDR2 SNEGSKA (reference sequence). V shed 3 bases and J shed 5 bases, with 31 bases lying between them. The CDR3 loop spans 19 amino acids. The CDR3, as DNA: TGCAGTGCTAGTCCACCGACAGGGACAGCGGGGGAACTCAAGGAGACCCAGTACTTC. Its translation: CSASPPTGTAGELKETQYF.

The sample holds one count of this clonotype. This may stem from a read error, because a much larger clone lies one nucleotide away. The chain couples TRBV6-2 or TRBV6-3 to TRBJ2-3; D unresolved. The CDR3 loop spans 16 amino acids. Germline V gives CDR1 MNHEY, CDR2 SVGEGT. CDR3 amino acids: CTSWWKRHTGTDTQYF. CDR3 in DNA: TGTACCTCCTGGTGGAAACGGCACACTGGCACAGATACGCAGTATTTT.